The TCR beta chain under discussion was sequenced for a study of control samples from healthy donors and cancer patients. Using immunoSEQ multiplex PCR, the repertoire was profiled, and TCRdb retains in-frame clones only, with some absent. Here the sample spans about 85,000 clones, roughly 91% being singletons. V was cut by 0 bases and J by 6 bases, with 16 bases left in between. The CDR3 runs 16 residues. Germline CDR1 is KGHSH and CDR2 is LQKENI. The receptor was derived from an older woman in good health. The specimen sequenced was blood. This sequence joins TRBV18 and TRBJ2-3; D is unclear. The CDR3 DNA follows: TGTGCCAGCTCACCACCGAGTGCAAGCCCGAGGGATACGCAGTATTTT. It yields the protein CASSPPSASPRDTQYF. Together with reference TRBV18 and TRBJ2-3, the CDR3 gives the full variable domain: NAGVMQNPRHLVRRRGQEARLRCSPMKGHSHVYWYRQLPEEGLKFMVYLQKENIIDESGMPKERFSAEFPKEGPSILRIQQVVRGDSAAYFCASSPPSASPRDTQYFGPGTRLTVL.